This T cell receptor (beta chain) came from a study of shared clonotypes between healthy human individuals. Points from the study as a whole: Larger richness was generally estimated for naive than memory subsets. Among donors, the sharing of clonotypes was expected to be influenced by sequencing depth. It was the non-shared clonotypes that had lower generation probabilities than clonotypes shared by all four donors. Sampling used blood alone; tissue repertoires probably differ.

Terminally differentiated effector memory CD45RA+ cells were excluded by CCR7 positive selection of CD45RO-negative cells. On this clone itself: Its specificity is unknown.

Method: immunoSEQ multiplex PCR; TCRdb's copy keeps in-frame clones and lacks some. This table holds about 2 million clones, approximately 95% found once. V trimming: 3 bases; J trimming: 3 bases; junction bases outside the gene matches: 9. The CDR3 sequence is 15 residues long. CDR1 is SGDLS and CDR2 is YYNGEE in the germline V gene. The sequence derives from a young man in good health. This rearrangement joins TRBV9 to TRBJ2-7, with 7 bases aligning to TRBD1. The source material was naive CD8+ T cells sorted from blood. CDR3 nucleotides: TGTGCCAGCAGCGCCGGGGACAGCGCTAACTACGAGCAGTACTTC. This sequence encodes CASSAGDSANYEQYF. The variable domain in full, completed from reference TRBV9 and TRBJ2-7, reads DSGVTQTPKHLITATGQRVTLRCSPRSGDLSVYWYQQSLDQGLQFLIQYYNGEERAKGNILERFSAQQFPDLHSELNLSSLELGDSALYFCASSAGDSANYEQYFGPGTRLTVT.